One and the same sample provided the 19 T cell receptor beta chains below, sequenced in a study of blood T cell repertoires in COVID-19. Here immunoSEQ multiplex PCR was the method, and the copy in TCRdb shows in-frame clones only, minus some. Here the sample spans approximately 210,000 clones, 84% being singletons. The specimen sequenced was peripheral blood. These receptors originate from a woman aged 50 to 65 with active or convalescent COVID-19.

This clone showed up just a few times. The chain recombines TRBV3-1 (or the pseudogene TRBV3-2) with TRBJ1-2, with D tentatively TRBD1 (5 bases). The germline V gene has CDR1 LGHDT and CDR2 YNNKEL (reference sequence). The CDR3 contains 17 residues. V was pared by 4 bases and J by 1 base, with 19 bases between. This chain's CDR3 is CASSLPGGTLDNYGYTF. The CDR3 DNA is TGTGCCAGCAGCCTCCCTGGAGGGACGCTTGATAACTATGGCTACACCTTC.

This clone has a single count. The chain combines TRBV9 with TRBJ1-2, with 8 bases fitting TRBD1. The germline V gene encodes CDR1 SGDLS and CDR2 YYNGEE. V was pared by 3 bases and J by 7 bases, with 11 bases of the junction left unmatched. The CDR3 loop spans 15 amino acids. The CDR3 loop is CASSAPPTGAAGYTF. The CDR3 DNA reads TGTGCCAGCAGCGCCCCGCCGACAGGGGCGGCTGGCTACACCTTC.

V and J are TRBV19 and TRBJ1-2; TRBD1 is a possible D gene (5 bases). Trimming pared 4 bases from V and 4 bases from J, leaving 13 bases between. CDR3 length: 14 residues. Germline CDR1 and CDR2: LNHDA and SQIVND (reference sequence). The CDR3 DNA reads TGTGCCAGTAGTAGGGCGCAGGGCGGCTATGGCTACACCTTC. It encodes CASSRAQGGYGYTF. The full variable domain, completed using reference TRBV19 and TRBJ1-2, is DGGITQSPKYLFRKEGQNVTLSCEQNLNHDAMYWYRQDPGQGLRLIYYSQIVNDFQKGDIAEGYSVSREKKESFPLTVTSAQKNPTAFYLCASSRAQGGYGYTFGSGTRLTVV.

The chain carries TRBV5-5 and TRBJ2-7, with 8 bases lining up with TRBD1. Germline V gene lookup returns CDR1 SGHKS and CDR2 YYEKEE (reference sequence). With V trimmed by 1 base and J by 4 bases, 4 bases remained unmatched. CDR3 length: 14 residues. CDR3 sequence (DNA): TGTGCCAGCAGCTTGACAGGGGGGAAATACGAGCAGTACTTC. Translated, it gives CASSLTGGKYEQYF.

The chain uses TRBV9 and TRBJ2-7, with 7 bases lining up with TRBD2. Per the germline V gene, CDR1 is SGDLS and CDR2 is YYNGEE. V shed 4 bases, J shed 6 bases, and the junction held 16 bases outside the gene matches. The CDR3 covers 16 residues. CDR3 nucleotides: TGTGCCAGCAGCCCCGCGGGACTACCATCATTGGGCGAGCAGTACTTC. Translation gives CASSPAGLPSLGEQYF.

This clone was counted once. The chain employs TRBV5-1 and TRBJ2-5; TRBD2 matches at 7 bases. Germline CDR1 reads SGHRS; CDR2 reads YFSETQ. This CDR3 region has 16 residues. With 1 base clipped from V and 0 bases from J, the junction kept 6 bases outside the gene matches. CDR3 in amino acids: CASSLTPGGYQETQYF. The CDR3 region has the DNA TGCGCCAGCAGCTTGACCCCGGGGGGTTACCAAGAGACCCAGTACTTC.

The rearrangement uses TRBV7-9 and TRBJ1-5, with D possibly being TRBD1 (6 bases). This CDR3 region has 14 residues. Germline lookup yields CDR1 SEHNR and CDR2 FQNEAQ (reference sequence). Trimming removed 4 bases from V and 7 bases from J, with 14 bases in between. CDR3 sequence reads: CASSYTGSGQPQHF. CDR3 DNA: TGTGCCAGCAGCTATACAGGGTCGGGACAGCCCCAGCATTTT.

The genes are TRBV12-3 or TRBV12-4 and TRBJ1-2, with a tentative D call TRBD1 (5 bases). The V end lost 3 bases, the J end lost 4 bases, and 9 bases lay between the germline ends. This CDR3 is built from 13 residues. The CDR3 nucleotides are TGTGCCAGCAGTTTGGCAGGGCGCTATGGCTACACCTTC. Translation gives CASSLAGRYGYTF.

This clone appeared once. The rearrangement joins TRBV6-1 to TRBJ1-5; D uncertain. V was pared by 1 base and J by 0 bases, with 13 bases between. Germline CDR1 MNHNS, CDR2 SASEGT. The CDR3 is made up of 17 amino acids. The CDR3 bases are TGTGCCAGCAGTGAAGGGAGAGATACCAATAGCAATCAGCCCCAGCATTTT. It is translated as CASSEGRDTNSNQPQHF.

J is TRBJ1-4 and V is TRBV5-1; D is unresolved. V shed 3 bases and J shed 2 bases, with 8 bases lying between them. Per germline, CDR1 SGHRS and CDR2 YFSETQ. The CDR3 loop spans 14 amino acids. In DNA, the CDR3 is TGCGCCAGCAGCTCGGTCGGGACTAATGAAAAACTGTTTTTT. Its translation is CASSSVGTNEKLFF.

The chain recombines TRBV28 with TRBJ1-1, with a weak D call TRBD1 (5 bases). The germline V and J ends were trimmed by 6 bases and 4 bases, with 9 bases remaining between them. Looked up from germline, CDR1 is MDHEN and CDR2 is SYDVKM. The CDR3 runs to 12 residues. CDR3 residues: CASRGGTTEAFF. The CDR3 coding sequence is TGTGCCAGCAGGGGGGGGACCACTGAAGCTTTCTTT.

V gene TRBV6-1 combines with J gene TRBJ1-3; the D is unclear. The CDR3 totals 15 residues. The V end lost 0 bases, the J end lost 0 bases, and 6 bases lay between the germline ends. CDR1 is MNHNS, CDR2 SASEGT, per germline. The CDR3 DNA sequence: TGTGCCAGCAGTGAAGCTGGCTCCTCTGGAAACACCATATATTTT. Amino acids: CASSEAGSSGNTIYF.

The chain uses TRBV7-9 and TRBJ2-1, with 7 bases identical to TRBD1. V gave up 4 bases and J gave up 0 bases; unmatched junction bases: 9. CDR3 length: 17 residues. Germline V lookup: CDR1 SEHNR, CDR2 FQNEAQ (reference sequence). CDR3: CASSSPGGLSSYNEQFF. In DNA form, the CDR3 reads TGTGCCAGCAGCTCCCCAGGGGGTCTAAGCTCCTACAATGAGCAGTTCTTC.

This chain links TRBV7-6 with TRBJ1-2; 12 bases match TRBD1. The CDR3 has 14 amino acids. Germline V gives CDR1 SGHVS, CDR2 FNYEAQ. J lost 8 bases, V lost 5 bases, and 6 bases had no gene match. This CDR3 reads CASSRDRGLEGYTF. In DNA, the CDR3 is TGTGCCAGCAGCAGGGACAGGGGGCTTGAAGGCTACACCTTC.

V is TRBV28 and J is TRBJ2-1, with 12 bases aligning to TRBD2. Trimming removed 6 bases from V and 7 bases from J; junction bases left unmatched: 7. Germline assignment: CDR1 MDHEN and CDR2 SYDVKM. The CDR3 runs to 15 residues. The CDR3 protein is CASRDTSGGKNEQFF. The CDR3 DNA reads TGTGCCAGCAGGGATACTAGCGGGGGGAAGAATGAGCAGTTCTTC.

This clone has more than one count but fewer than ten. The chain is built from TRBV5-6 and TRBJ1-1, with 7 bases that match TRBD1. This CDR3 is 16 amino acids long. Per the germline V gene, CDR1 is SGHDT and CDR2 is YYEEEE. Trimming cost V 4 bases and J 4 bases; bases outside gene matches: 13. CDR3 protein: CASSLGKDRFGTEAFF. DNA of the CDR3: TGTGCCAGCAGCCTCGGGAAGGACAGGTTTGGCACTGAAGCTTTCTTT.

The rearrangement uses TRBV21-1 and TRBJ2-3; TRBD1 reflects the table's D call only, with no check against the DNA. TRBV21-1 is a recognized pseudogene. CDR3 length: 15 residues. CDR3 nucleotide sequence: TGTGCCAGCAGCCGCCGGGACAGACACACAGATACGCAGTATTTT. Protein sequence: CASSRRDRHTDTQYF.

This chain connects TRBV14 to TRBJ1-6; D is unclear. The V gene lost 2 bases and the J gene lost 7 bases, with 6 bases spanning the gap. CDR1 is SGHDN, CDR2 FVKESK, per germline. The CDR3 sequence is 13 residues long. The CDR3 nucleotides are TGTGCCAGCAGCCAACCGGGGAATTCACCCCTCCACTTT. Translated, it gives CASSQPGNSPLHF.

The chain couples TRBV6-5 to TRBJ2-2; D call uncertain. The V gene's germline CDR1 is MNHEY and CDR2 SVGAGI. The CDR3 contains 15 residues. V dropped 3 bases and J dropped 3 bases, with 11 bases sitting between them. The CDR3, as DNA: TGTGCCAGCAGTTATAGCAATCCGCACACCGGGGAGCTGTTTTTT. Protein: CASSYSNPHTGELFF.